One and the same sample provided the 2 T cell receptor beta chains below, sequenced in a study of T cells in Graves' hyperthyroidism and ophthalmopathy. RNA transcripts yielded amplified TCR beta CDR3 regions. Using the HTBI primer set, a first-round RT-PCR was run on the TCR CDR3. TCRdb called the multiplex PCR reads again in MiXCR, with one record for every CDR3 protein. The table lists hundreds of thousands of distinct CDR3 sequences, 15% to 19% of them singletons. Source material: blood. Receptor source: a woman aged 18-29 years with Graves' hyperthyroidism.

The chain combines TRBV20-1 with TRBJ2-3; 10 positions match TRBD2. Germline V lookup: CDR1 DFQATT, CDR2 SNEGSKA (reference sequence). The CDR3 contains 15 residues. V lost 4 bases to trimming and J lost 4 bases; unmatched junction nucleotides: 8. The DNA of the CDR3 is TGCAGTGCTACCCCAACAGCGGGAGGGCCAGATACGCAGTATTTT. Its protein product is CSATPTAGGPDTQYF.

This clonotype was picked up many times. This rearrangement joins TRBV20-1 to TRBJ2-7, with TRBD2 as a possible D gene (5 bases). Looked up from germline, CDR1 is DFQATT and CDR2 is SNEGSKA (reference sequence). CDR3 length equals 15 residues. V was cut by 0 bases and J by 2 bases, with 14 bases left in between. The CDR3 DNA follows: TGCAGTGCTAGAGATATCCTAAAGGGAGCCTACGAGCAGTACTTC. Translation: CSARDILKGAYEQYF.